The sequence of this T cell receptor beta chain was determined in a study of CD8 T cells in ankylosing spondylitis (dated 2017 in TCRdb). About the full investigation: The study set out to find disease-linked TCR variants by profiling T cell receptor beta repertoires in ankylosing spondylitis patients and healthy donors. Peripheral blood samples were taken, and synovial fluid was additionally collected from ankylosing spondylitis patients. The whole study cohort included about a hundred healthy donors and 20 to 30 ankylosing spondylitis patients. Points the paper makes about the study in general: The disease-linked clones were reported to be significantly enriched in matched synovial fluid samples from ankylosing spondylitis patients. Blood from ankylosing spondylitis patients appeared to be characterized by a TCR beta motif made up of several highly homologous amino acid variants. Some TCR beta motif variants had previously been reported in synovial fluid and blood of reactive arthritis patients, which suggested common disease-initiation mechanisms. The disease-linked clones had a CD8+ phenotype and were found at relatively low frequencies in peripheral blood.

The germline ends are 27 bases apart after V is trimmed by 9 bases and J by 7 bases. Spanning cysteine to phenylalanine, the CDR3 consists of 16 amino acids. The DNA shown is the 48-base CDR3, in frame from base 1. This clonotype was found a few times. Its specific antigen is unknown. Base quality data are lacking; no much larger clone is found one base away. The instrument given in TCRdb is Illumina HiSeq 2500. Quantitative 5'-RACE with molecular barcodes was used to prepare TCR beta libraries. Under the source paper's analysis protocol: Disease-linked TCR variants were identified with a new computational method built on a probabilistic model of VDJ rearrangement. Using fastp at Q25 and MiXCR, TCRdb reprocessed the public reads and kept productive beta chains. Rows are unified per CDR3 protein, each entry keeping the most common DNA and genes. Here the V and J calls rest on TCRdb's processing, not on the authors' analysis. The sample table records under 850,000 distinct CDR3 sequences; 19% of these occur just once. The ten biggest clones cover under 20% of the sample.

The clonotype was recovered from a male donor with ankylosing spondylitis. The chain is made from TRBV12-3 or TRBV12-4 and TRBJ1-2, and the D gene may be TRBD1, 5 bases matching. The sequenced sample consisted of blood, either unsorted or a sorted T cell fraction (not recorded which). The nucleotide sequence reads TGTGCCAGTTCATTAGGGGCAGGTCTGGGGATGGGTGGCTACACCTTC. This is translated as CASSLGAGLGMGGYTF.